This TCR beta chain was recovered during a study of T-cell memory formation after mild COVID-19. Background on the study: Clustering of TCRs was largely donor specific. The study, taken as a whole, reports: Some responding clones appeared in pre-infection memory, suggesting cross-reactive memory joined.

This clonotype was counted a few times. The antigen is unknown. The V end was cut by 6 bases, the J end by 4 bases, with 15 bases between. CDR1 is SQVTM, CDR2 ANQGSEA, per germline. The CDR3 extends over 13 amino acids. 5'RACE with constant-segment primers yielded barcoded, UMI-tagged TCR alpha and TCR beta cDNA libraries. MiXCR, run by TCRdb on the 5' RACE reads, gives a single entry per CDR3 protein. The sample carries about 250,000 distinct CDR3 sequences, roughly 15% recorded once. The receptor was isolated from an adult woman who had mild COVID-19 (a few samples of this study predate the infection). Cell type and time point are not known. The specimen was PBMCs or a T cell subset sorted from them (not recorded which). The chain recombines TRBV29-1 with TRBJ1-1; the D gene is possibly TRBD1 (6 bases). As DNA, the CDR3 is TGCAGCGTCCCTATTAGGGGGGGCACTGAAGCTTTCTTT. Protein: CSVPIRGGTEAFF.